One T cell receptor beta chain is described in this entry. The data originate from a study of T cells in Graves' hyperthyroidism and ophthalmopathy. Graves' hyperthyroidism showing no ophthalmopathy progression within 18 months was considered stable. Researchers took RNA transcripts and amplified the TCR beta CDR3 regions from them. Using the HTBI primer set, a first-round RT-PCR was run on the TCR CDR3. TCRdb itself ran the multiplex PCR reads through MiXCR, one entry per CDR3 protein. This table has about 590,000 distinct CDR3 sequences, about a sixth appearing once. The sample consisted of blood. The receptor comes from a woman aged 25-40 years with Graves' hyperthyroidism.

The CDR3: CASSIVSGVYNEQFF. Written as DNA, the CDR3 is TGTGCCAGTAGTATAGTTAGCGGAGTTTACAATGAGCAGTTCTTC. The chain links TRBV19 to TRBJ2-1; a weak D match, TRBD2 (6 bases). The V gene lost 1 base and the J gene lost 4 bases, with 11 bases spanning the gap. This CDR3 is built from 15 residues. CDR1 and CDR2 from the germline V gene are LNHDA and SQIVND (reference sequence).